This T cell receptor (beta chain) is drawn from a study of cytomegalovirus exposure and HLA in healthy donors. 13 Jbeta primers and 60 Vbeta primers were used for the PCR. Sequencing was performed with immunoSEQ multiplex PCR; in TCRdb, only in-frame clones are kept and a portion is missing. The sample holds fewer than 250,000 clones, about 85% seen once. V shed 2 bases and J shed 3 bases, with 19 bases lying between them. Germline V lookup: CDR1 KGHSH, CDR2 LQKENI. CDR3 length: 17 amino acids. J is TRBJ2-5 and V is TRBV18; TRBD2 is a possible D gene (7 bases). This sequence originates from a woman in her 50s in good health and CMV-seropositive. The sample comprised PBMCs. CDR3 in amino acids: CASSPTKRGGLEETQYF. The CDR3 DNA sequence: TGTGCCAGCTCACCAACAAAGAGGGGGGGCCTAGAAGAGACCCAGTACTTC.